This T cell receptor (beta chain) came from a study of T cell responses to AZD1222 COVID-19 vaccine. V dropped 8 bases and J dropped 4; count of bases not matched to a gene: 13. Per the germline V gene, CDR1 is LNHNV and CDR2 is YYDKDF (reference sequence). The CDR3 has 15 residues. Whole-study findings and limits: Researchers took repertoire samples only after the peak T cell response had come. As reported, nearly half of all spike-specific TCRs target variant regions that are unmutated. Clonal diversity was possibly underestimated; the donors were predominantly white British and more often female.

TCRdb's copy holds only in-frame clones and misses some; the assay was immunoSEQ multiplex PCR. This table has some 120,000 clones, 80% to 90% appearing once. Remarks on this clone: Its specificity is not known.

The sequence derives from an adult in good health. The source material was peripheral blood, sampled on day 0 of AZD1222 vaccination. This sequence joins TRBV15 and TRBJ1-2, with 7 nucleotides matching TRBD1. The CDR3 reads CATYRDSHPSYGYTF. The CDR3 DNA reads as TGTGCCACCTACCGGGACAGCCACCCTTCCTATGGCTACACCTTC.